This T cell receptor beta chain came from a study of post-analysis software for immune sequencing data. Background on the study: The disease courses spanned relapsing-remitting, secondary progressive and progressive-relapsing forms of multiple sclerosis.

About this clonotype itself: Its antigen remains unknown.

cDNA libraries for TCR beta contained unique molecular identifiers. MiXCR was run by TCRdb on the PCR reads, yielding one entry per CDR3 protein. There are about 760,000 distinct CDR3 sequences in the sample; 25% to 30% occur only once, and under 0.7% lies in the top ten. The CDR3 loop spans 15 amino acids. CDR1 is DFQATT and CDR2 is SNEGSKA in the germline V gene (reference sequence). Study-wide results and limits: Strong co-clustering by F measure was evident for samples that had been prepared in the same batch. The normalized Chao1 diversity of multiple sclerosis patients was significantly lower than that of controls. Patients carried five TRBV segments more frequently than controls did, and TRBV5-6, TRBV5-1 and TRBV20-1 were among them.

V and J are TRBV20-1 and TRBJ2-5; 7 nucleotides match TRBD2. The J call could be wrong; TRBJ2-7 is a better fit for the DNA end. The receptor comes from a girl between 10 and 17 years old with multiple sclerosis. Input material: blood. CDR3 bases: TGCAGTGCTAGAGATCTGCGGGAGAACAGAAACGAGCAGTACTTC. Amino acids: CSARDLRENRNEQYF.